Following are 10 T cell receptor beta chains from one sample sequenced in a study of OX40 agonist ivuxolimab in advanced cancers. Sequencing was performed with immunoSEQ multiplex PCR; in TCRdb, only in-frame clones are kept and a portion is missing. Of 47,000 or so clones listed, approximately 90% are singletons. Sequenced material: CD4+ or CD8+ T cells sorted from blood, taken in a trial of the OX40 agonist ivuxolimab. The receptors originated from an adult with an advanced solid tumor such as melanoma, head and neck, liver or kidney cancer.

CDR3 region: CANPMVGRYDSYEQYF. In nucleotides, the CDR3 is TGTGCCAACCCTATGGTTGGCCGATATGATTCCTACGAGCAGTACTTC. V gene TRBV21-1 combines with J gene TRBJ2-7. TRBV21-1 is tagged as a pseudogene. The CDR3 sequence is 16 residues long.

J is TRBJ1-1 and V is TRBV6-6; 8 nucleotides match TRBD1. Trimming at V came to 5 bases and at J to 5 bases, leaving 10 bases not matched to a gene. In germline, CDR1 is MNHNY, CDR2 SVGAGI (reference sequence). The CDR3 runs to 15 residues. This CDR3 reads CASSHYTGGLTEAFF. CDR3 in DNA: TGTGCCAGCAGTCACTACACAGGGGGTTTGACTGAAGCTTTCTTT.

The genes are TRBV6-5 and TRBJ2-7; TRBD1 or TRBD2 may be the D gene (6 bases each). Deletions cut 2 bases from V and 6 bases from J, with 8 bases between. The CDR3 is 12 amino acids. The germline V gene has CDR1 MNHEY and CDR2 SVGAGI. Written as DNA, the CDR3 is TGTGCCAGCAGTTACCGGGGGCTCGAGCAGTACTTC. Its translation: CASSYRGLEQYF.

CDR3 residues: CASSTGTGDAEAFF. The CDR3 DNA sequence: TGCGCCAGCAGCACCGGGACAGGGGACGCTGAAGCTTTCTTT. The gene calls are TRBV10-2 and TRBJ1-1, with TRBD1 identical over 10 bases. The CDR3 length is 14 residues. Trimming at V came to 6 bases and at J to 6 bases, leaving 7 bases not matched to a gene. CDR1 is WSHSY, CDR2 SAAADI, per germline.

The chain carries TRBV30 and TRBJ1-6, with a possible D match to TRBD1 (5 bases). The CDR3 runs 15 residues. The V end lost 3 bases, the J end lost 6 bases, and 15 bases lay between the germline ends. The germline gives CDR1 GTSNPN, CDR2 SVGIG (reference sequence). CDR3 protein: CAWSPLKGVNSPLHF. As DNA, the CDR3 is TGTGCCTGGAGCCCACTGAAAGGGGTTAATTCACCCCTCCACTTT. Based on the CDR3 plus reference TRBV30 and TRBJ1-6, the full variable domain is SQTIHQWPATLVQPVGSPLSLECTVEGTSNPNLYWYRQAAGRGLQLLFYSVGIGQISSEVPQNLSASRPQDRQFILSSKKLLLSDSGFYLCAWSPLKGVNSPLHFGNGTRLTVT.

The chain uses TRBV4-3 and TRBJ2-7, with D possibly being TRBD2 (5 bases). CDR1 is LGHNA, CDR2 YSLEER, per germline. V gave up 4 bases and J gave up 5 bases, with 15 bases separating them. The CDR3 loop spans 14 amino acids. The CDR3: CASSPAGRFDEQYF. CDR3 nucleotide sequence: TGCGCCAGCAGCCCGGCGGGCCGGTTCGACGAGCAGTACTTC.

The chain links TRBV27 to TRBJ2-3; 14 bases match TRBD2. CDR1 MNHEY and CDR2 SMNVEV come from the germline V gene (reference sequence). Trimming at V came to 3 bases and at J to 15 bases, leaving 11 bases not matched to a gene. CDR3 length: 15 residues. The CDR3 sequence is CASSFWTSGGPANYF. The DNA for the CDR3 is TGTGCCAGCAGTTTTTGGACTAGCGGGGGGCCCGCTAACTATTTT.

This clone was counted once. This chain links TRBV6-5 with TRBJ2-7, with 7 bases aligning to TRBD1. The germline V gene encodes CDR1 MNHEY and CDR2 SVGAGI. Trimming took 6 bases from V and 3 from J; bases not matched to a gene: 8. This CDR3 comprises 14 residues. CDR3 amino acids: CASSPIRDSYEQYF. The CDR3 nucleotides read TGTGCCAGCAGCCCCATCCGGGACAGCTACGAGCAGTACTTC.

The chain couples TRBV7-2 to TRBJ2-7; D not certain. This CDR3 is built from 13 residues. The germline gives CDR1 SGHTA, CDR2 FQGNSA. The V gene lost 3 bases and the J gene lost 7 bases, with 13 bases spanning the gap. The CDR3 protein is CASSLTGFGEQYF. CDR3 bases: TGTGCCAGCAGCTTGACGGGTTTTGGGGAGCAGTACTTC.

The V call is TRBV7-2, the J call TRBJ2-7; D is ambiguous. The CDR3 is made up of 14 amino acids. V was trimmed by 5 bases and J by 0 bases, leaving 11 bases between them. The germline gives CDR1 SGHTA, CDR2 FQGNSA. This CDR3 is CASSHDIISYEQYF. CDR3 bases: TGTGCCAGCAGCCACGACATCATCTCCTACGAGCAGTACTTC.